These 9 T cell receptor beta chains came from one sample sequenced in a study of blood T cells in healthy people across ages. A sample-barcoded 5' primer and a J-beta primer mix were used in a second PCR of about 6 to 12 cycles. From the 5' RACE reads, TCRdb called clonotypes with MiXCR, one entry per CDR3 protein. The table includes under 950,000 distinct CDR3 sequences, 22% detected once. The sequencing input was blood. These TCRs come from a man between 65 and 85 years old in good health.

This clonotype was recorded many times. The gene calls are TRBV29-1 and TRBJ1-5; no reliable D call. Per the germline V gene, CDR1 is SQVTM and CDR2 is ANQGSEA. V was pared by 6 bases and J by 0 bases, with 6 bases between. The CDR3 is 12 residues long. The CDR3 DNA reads TGCAGCGTCGCATCTAGCAATCAGCCCCAGCATTTT. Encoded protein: CSVASSNQPQHF.

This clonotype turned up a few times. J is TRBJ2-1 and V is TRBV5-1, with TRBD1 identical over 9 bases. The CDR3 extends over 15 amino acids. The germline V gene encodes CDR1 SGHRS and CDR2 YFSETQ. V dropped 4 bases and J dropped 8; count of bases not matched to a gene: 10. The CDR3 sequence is CASSGRDRDRDEQFF. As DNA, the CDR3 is TGCGCCAGCAGCGGCCGGGACAGGGATAGGGATGAGCAGTTCTTC.

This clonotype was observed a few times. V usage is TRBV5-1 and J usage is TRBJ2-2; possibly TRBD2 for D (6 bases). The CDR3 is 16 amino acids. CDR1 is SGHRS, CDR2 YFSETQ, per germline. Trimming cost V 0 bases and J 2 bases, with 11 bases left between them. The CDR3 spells CASSLVAGLNTGELFF. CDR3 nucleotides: TGCGCCAGCAGCTTGGTTGCGGGGCTCAACACCGGGGAGCTGTTTTTT.

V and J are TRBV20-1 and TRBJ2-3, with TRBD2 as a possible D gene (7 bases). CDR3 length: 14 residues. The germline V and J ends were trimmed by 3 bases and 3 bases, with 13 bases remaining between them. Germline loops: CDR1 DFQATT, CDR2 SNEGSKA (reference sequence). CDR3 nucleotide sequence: TGCAGTGCTAGCAGGGGTAGCGGGACAGATACGCAGTATTTT. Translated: CSASRGSGTDTQYF.

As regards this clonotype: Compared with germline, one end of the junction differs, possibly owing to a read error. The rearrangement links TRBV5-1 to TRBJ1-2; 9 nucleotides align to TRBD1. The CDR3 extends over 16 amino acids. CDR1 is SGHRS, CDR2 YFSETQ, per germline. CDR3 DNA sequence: TGCGCCAGCAGCCCCAATCCCGGGACAGGGAACTATGGCTACCCCTTC. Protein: CASSPNPGTGNYGYPF.

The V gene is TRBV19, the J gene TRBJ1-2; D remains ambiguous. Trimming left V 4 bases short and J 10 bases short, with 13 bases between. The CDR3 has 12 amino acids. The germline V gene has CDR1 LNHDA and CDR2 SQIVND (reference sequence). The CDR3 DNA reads TGTGCCAGTAGTACCCAGACGCCGGCCTACACCTTC. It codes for CASSTQTPAYTF.

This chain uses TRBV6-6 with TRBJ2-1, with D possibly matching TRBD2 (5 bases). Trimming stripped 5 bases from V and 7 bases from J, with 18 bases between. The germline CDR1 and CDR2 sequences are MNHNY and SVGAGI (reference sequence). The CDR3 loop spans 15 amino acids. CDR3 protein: CASSLRGEPSNEQFF. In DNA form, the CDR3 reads TGTGCCAGCAGTCTACGTGGGGAGCCTAGTAATGAGCAGTTCTTC.

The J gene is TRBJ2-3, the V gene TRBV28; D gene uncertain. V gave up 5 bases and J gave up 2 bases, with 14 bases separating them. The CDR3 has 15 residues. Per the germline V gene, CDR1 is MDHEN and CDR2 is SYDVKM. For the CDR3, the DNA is TGTGCCAGCAGTCCCCAATGGGGATACACAGATACGCAGTATTTT. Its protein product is CASSPQWGYTDTQYF.

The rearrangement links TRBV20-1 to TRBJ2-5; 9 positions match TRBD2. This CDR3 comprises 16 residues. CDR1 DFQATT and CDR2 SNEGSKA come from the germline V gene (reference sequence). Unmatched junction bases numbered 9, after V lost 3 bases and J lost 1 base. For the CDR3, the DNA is TGCAGTGCTAGTGGCTTTAGCGGGGGCCTCCAAGAGACCCAGTACTTC. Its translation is CSASGFSGGLQETQYF.